This entry concerns a single TCR beta chain. What it binds is unknown. These data come from a study of T cell responses to AZD1222 COVID-19 vaccine. Measured with immunoSEQ multiplex PCR; TCRdb has only the in-frame clones, and not every one. Here the sample spans 90,000 to 150,000 clones, 88% being singletons. General observations from the study: Clonal diversity was possibly underestimated, and white British individuals and females predominated among donors.

V shed 4 bases and J 6 bases; nucleotides not matched to a gene: 2. The CDR3 has 14 amino acids. CDR1 is SGHNT and CDR2 is YYREEE in the germline V gene (reference sequence). This clonotype was obtained from an adult who received the AZD1222 COVID-19 vaccine. The sequences come from peripheral blood, collected 28 days after the second AZD1222 dose. This chain joins TRBV5-4 and TRBJ2-1; 12 bases agree with TRBD2. The CDR3 sequence is CASSASGGANEQFF. CDR3 coding DNA: TGTGCCAGCAGCGCTAGCGGGGGGGCCAATGAGCAGTTCTTC.